The 20 T cell receptor beta chains in this list originate from one sample, sequenced in a study of lymphopenia after photon versus proton radiotherapy. Generated by immunoSEQ multiplex PCR, the TCRdb table keeps only in-frame clones and is missing some. Among roughly 64,000 clones listed, 75% to 90% were seen once. The sample in question was peripheral blood, obtained from a patient treated with proton-based radiotherapy. All receptors come from an elderly man with esophageal cancer.

This chain connects TRBV6-6 to TRBJ1-1; TRBD1 is a possible D gene (5 bases). The CDR3 loop spans 11 amino acids. V was pared by 11 bases and J by 4 bases, with 11 bases between. The germline V gene has CDR1 MNHNY and CDR2 SVGAGI (reference sequence). The CDR3 DNA reads as TGTGCCGGGGGGGGGATCACTGAAGCTTTCTTT. Translation: CAGGGITEAFF.

The chain employs TRBV12-5 and TRBJ2-1; D might be TRBD1 (6 bases). V lost 6 bases to trimming and J lost 8 bases, with 14 bases between them. Germline CDR1 LGHNT, CDR2 FRNRAP. The CDR3 is 13 amino acids. The CDR3 protein is CASGAAGVDEQFF. The CDR3 region has the DNA TGTGCTAGTGGGGCGGCAGGGGTTGATGAGCAGTTCTTC.

The V and J genes are TRBV6-1 and TRBJ2-5; 10 nucleotides match TRBD2. Germline V gene data show CDR1 as MNHNS and CDR2 as SASEGT. The CDR3 spans 15 residues. V trimming: 7 bases; J trimming: 1 base; junction bases outside the gene matches: 6. The CDR3 here is CASISGLAVQETQYF. The CDR3 coding sequence is TGTGCCAGCATATCAGGACTAGCGGTCCAAGAGACCCAGTACTTC.

The chain links TRBV29-1 to TRBJ1-2; maybe TRBD1 (5 bases). The CDR3 extends over 12 amino acids. Germline V lookup: CDR1 SQVTM, CDR2 ANQGSEA. The V gene lost 7 bases and the J gene lost 2 bases, with 11 bases spanning the gap. The CDR3 DNA is TGCAGCGCCTGGACAACGAACTATGGCTACACCTTC. Its protein is CSAWTTNYGYTF. Complete variable domain (other parts from reference TRBV29-1 and TRBJ1-2): SAVISQKPSRDICQRGTSLTIQCQVDSQVTMMFWYRQQPGQSLTLIATANQGSEATYESGFVIDKFPISRPNLTFSTLTVSNMSPEDSSIYLCSAWTTNYGYTFGSGTRLTVV.

V and J are TRBV5-1 and TRBJ2-1; TRBD2 agrees at 8 bases. The CDR3 consists of 14 residues. The germline gives CDR1 SGHRS, CDR2 YFSETQ. V trimming: 1 base; J trimming: 7 bases; junction bases outside the gene matches: 4. The CDR3 spells CASSLTGGPNEQFF. The CDR3 coding sequence is TGCGCCAGCAGCTTGACGGGAGGGCCTAATGAGCAGTTCTTC.

The chain uses TRBV10-1 and TRBJ2-5, with D uncertain. There are 13 residues in the CDR3. Germline CDR1 and CDR2: WNHNN and SYGVQD (reference sequence). Deletions cut 4 bases from V and 5 bases from J, with 11 bases between. Written as DNA, the CDR3 is TGCGCCAGCAGTGCGAACACTGGCGAGACCCAGTACTTC. It is translated as CASSANTGETQYF.

This chain joins TRBV5-1 and TRBJ2-3, with 8 bases that match TRBD2. With V trimmed by 4 bases and J by 9 bases, 10 bases remained unmatched. The CDR3 is made up of 14 amino acids. Germline V CDR1 and CDR2: SGHRS, YFSETQ. For the CDR3, the DNA is TGCGCCAGCAGCCCGGGAGGGGGTGAGAGCACGCAGTATTTT. As protein: CASSPGGGESTQYF.

J is TRBJ1-2 and V is TRBV11-2; no definite D call. From germline, CDR1 is SGHAT and CDR2 FQNNGV. Between the trimmed V and J ends, which lost 5 bases and 4 bases, there was a span of 17 bases. The CDR3 covers 15 residues. CDR3 nucleotide sequence: TGTGCCAGCAGCCCCCTGTCGAGACACCGCTATGGCTACACCTTC. Translation: CASSPLSRHRYGYTF.

This clone was observed once. The V call is TRBV19, the J call TRBJ1-6; unclear D gene. The V end lost 3 bases, the J end lost 10 bases, and 10 bases lay between the germline ends. Germline values: CDR1 LNHDA, CDR2 SQIVND (reference sequence). This CDR3 is built from 13 residues. This CDR3 is CASSIARISPLHF. The CDR3 nucleotides are TGTGCCAGTAGTATCGCCAGAATATCACCCCTCCACTTT. Full variable domain (outside the CDR3, taken from reference TRBV19 and TRBJ1-6): DGGITQSPKYLFRKEGQNVTLSCEQNLNHDAMYWYRQDPGQGLRLIYYSQIVNDFQKGDIAEGYSVSREKKESFPLTVTSAQKNPTAFYLCASSIARISPLHFGNGTRLTVT.

The V call is TRBV4-3, the J call TRBJ2-7; 10 nucleotides align to TRBD2. After removal of 4 bases from V and 4 bases from J, the junction contained 7 bases not matched to a gene. Germline-derived CDR1 and CDR2 are LGHNA and YSLEER. The CDR3 covers 15 residues. The CDR3 bases are TGCGCCAGCAGCCCAGAGCGGGGGGGCTGGTACGAGCAGTACTTC. As protein: CASSPERGGWYEQYF.

The chain couples TRBV5-1 to TRBJ2-7; 14 bases fit TRBD2. CDR3 length: 15 residues. The trim removed 3 bases at V and 5 bases at J, leaving 4 bases unmatched. Looked up from germline, CDR1 is SGHRS and CDR2 is YFSETQ. For the CDR3, the DNA is TGCGCCAGCAGCTCTGGACTAGCGGGGGGCGACGAGCAGTACTTC. Protein: CASSSGLAGGDEQYF. The whole variable domain, filled in from reference TRBV5-1 and TRBJ2-7, reads KAGVTQTPRYLIKTRGQQVTLSCSPISGHRSVSWYQQTPGQGLQFLFEYFSETQRNKGNFPGRFSGRQFSNSRSEMNVSTLELGDSALYLCASSSGLAGGDEQYFGPGTRLTVT.

J is TRBJ1-2 and V is TRBV6-4; 8 nucleotides agree with TRBD1. Per germline, CDR1 MRHNA and CDR2 SNTAGT. The CDR3 has 13 residues. J gave up 4 bases and V 4 bases, and 2 bases lay outside the gene matches. As DNA, the CDR3 is TGTGCCAGCAGTGTTGACAGGGGCTATGGCTACACCTTC. This codes for CASSVDRGYGYTF.

The chain has TRBV5-1 and TRBJ1-1, with TRBD1 identical over 9 bases. This CDR3 spans 14 amino acids. CDR1 and CDR2 (germline): SGHRS, YFSETQ. V lost 4 bases to trimming and J lost 5 bases; unmatched junction nucleotides: 6. CDR3 DNA sequence: TGCGCCAGCAGCCCGGACAGGGGTATAACTGAAGCTTTCTTT. It codes for CASSPDRGITEAFF.

The chain combines TRBV18 with TRBJ2-5, with TRBD2 identical over 8 bases. The CDR3 runs 15 residues. V gave up 4 bases and J gave up 5 bases; unmatched junction bases: 9. Germline CDR1 KGHSH, CDR2 LQKENI. The CDR3, as DNA: TGTGCCAGCTCACTCCTTAGCGGGACTCAGGAGACCCAGTACTTC. Protein: CASSLLSGTQETQYF.

J is TRBJ2-1 and V is TRBV5-1; 10 bases are a match to TRBD2. The germline gives CDR1 SGHRS, CDR2 YFSETQ. The CDR3 spans 16 residues. Germline trimming cut 1 base from V and 4 bases from J; bases unmatched to any gene: 5. The CDR3 DNA is TGCGCCAGCAGCTTGCCTAGCGGGAGCATTTACAATGAGCAGTTCTTC. It codes for CASSLPSGSIYNEQFF.

This chain links TRBV11-3 with TRBJ2-5; TRBD1 agrees at 10 bases. J gave up 1 base and V 4 bases, and 3 bases lay outside the gene matches. Germline CDR1 is SGHNT and CDR2 is YENEEA. The CDR3 runs 15 residues. CDR3 residues: CASSSGTGVQETQYF. The CDR3 DNA reads as TGTGCCAGCAGCTCGGGGACAGGGGTCCAAGAGACCCAGTACTTC.

CDR3 sequence: CASHRDGSSYEQYF. CDR3 sequence (DNA): TGTGCCAGCCACCGGGACGGGAGCTCCTACGAGCAGTACTTC. This rearrangement joins TRBV2 to TRBJ2-7; TRBD2 might be the D (6 bases). Trimming left V 8 bases short and J 0 bases short, with 14 bases between. The CDR3 is made up of 14 amino acids. Germline V gives CDR1 SNHLY, CDR2 FYNNEI.

The J gene is TRBJ1-4, the V gene TRBV2; TRBD1 matches at 8 bases. The germline CDR1 and CDR2 sequences are SNHLY and FYNNEI. V trimming: 4 bases; J trimming: 7 bases; junction bases outside the gene matches: 8. The CDR3 has 15 residues. CDR3 DNA: TGTGCCAGCAGTGTTAATGGACAGGGAGGTGAAAAACTGTTTTTT. This sequence encodes CASSVNGQGGEKLFF.

The CDR3 DNA is TGTGCCTGGAGTGTATTTAAGGGACGGCGGCTTCAGGACGAGCAGTACTTC. This sequence encodes CAWSVFKGRRLQDEQYF. The rearrangement links TRBV30 to TRBJ2-7; TRBD1 or TRBD2 may be the D gene (5 bases each). V lost 0 bases to trimming and J lost 5 bases, with 23 bases between them. CDR3 length: 17 residues. Germline CDR1 and CDR2: GTSNPN and SVGIG (reference sequence).

The chain carries TRBV27 and TRBJ2-7; D is unclear. Trimming removed 0 bases from V and 6 bases from J, with 9 bases in between. Germline V gives CDR1 MNHEY, CDR2 SMNVEV (reference sequence). The CDR3 loop spans 13 amino acids. The CDR3 DNA reads as TGTGCCAGCAGTTTATCTCCTCCCGCCGAGCAGTACTTC. This encodes CASSLSPPAEQYF.